This TCR beta chain was recorded in a study of T cell changes during pregnancy in multiple sclerosis. This CDR3 has 12 residues. The V gene lost 3 bases and the J gene lost 4 bases, with 7 bases spanning the gap. Germline loops: CDR1 GTSNPN, CDR2 SVGIG (reference sequence). The table came from immunoSEQ multiplex PCR; TCRdb's copy has only in-frame clones and leaves some out. The sample has approximately 110,000 clones, roughly nine tenths seen once. The TCR originated in a female donor with multiple sclerosis, enrolled in a pregnancy study. Sequencing was performed on peripheral blood, taken in the third trimester of pregnancy. V is TRBV30 and J is TRBJ1-5; no clear D. CDR3 amino acids: CAWSPGNQPQHF. DNA for the CDR3: TGTGCCTGGAGCCCCGGGAATCAGCCCCAGCATTTT. Looking up the rest from reference TRBV30 and TRBJ1-5 gives the full variable domain: SQTIHQWPATLVQPVGSPLSLECTVEGTSNPNLYWYRQAAGRGLQLLFYSVGIGQISSEVPQNLSASRPQDRQFILSSKKLLLSDSGFYLCAWSPGNQPQHFGDGTRLSIL.